This T cell receptor (beta chain) derives from a study of blood T cell repertoires in COVID-19 (dated by TCRdb to 2020 to 2022). For the study in its entirety: Samples covering the acute and convalescent phases of COVID-19 were provided by collaborators in the United States, Italy and Spain. Samples came from the ongoing ImmuneRACE study (first 160 participants) plus 1,254 subjects from 6 global collaborators. Subjects who had been exposed to COVID-19, were actively infected with it, or had recovered from it provided the deeply sampled blood TCRbeta repertoires that made up the dataset. Where available, HLA class I and class II types were obtained from metadata supplied by the sample provider rather than from assay-based typing. The material from the prospective study consisted of cDNA or gDNA derived from T cells, B-cell-depleted T cells, or PBMCs. A de-identified subject ID, COVID-19 status, age in years and sex were almost always included in the sample metadata. The repertoires were released in a freely available public database intended as a resource for research on the immune response to SARS-CoV-2. The study at large found these results: The amount of clinical and demographic metadata varied by source and participant and was provided uncurated.

TCRbeta CDR3 regions were amplified from genomic DNA by means of the immunoSEQ Assay, a bias-controlled multiplex PCR. On the study's bioinformatics: The number of nucleated cells in each sample was estimated from the amplification of reference gene primers within the assay. Sequence reads were collapsed and filtered to measure the absolute abundance of every unique TCRbeta CDR3 rearrangement. For each sample, productive Simpson clonality was calculated by taking the square root of Simpson's diversity index across productive rearrangements. Not all clones reach the TCRdb copy of this immuneACCESS table, which keeps in-frame sequences only. Checked studies attribute under half of the gap to unresolved V genes and leave the rest unexplained. The V and J calls and clone size were taken over from that table, and D and trimming were inferred from the DNA. Here the sample has about 430,000 clones; approximately 90% occur a single time. Together, the top ten hold roughly 0.87% of the sample.

One collaborating source in Seattle enrolled patients during active infection and followed them longitudinally through the course of disease. Whole blood was collected in K2EDTA tubes by collaborating institutions according to the institutions' own protocols. Collaborator samples were shipped for TCRbeta analysis as frozen whole blood, isolated PBMCs, or DNA extracted from either sample type. Remarks on this clone: It lacks a known antigen. No quality values exist for individual bases; no much larger clone is one base distant.

This clonotype was sampled from a man aged 18 to 30 with COVID-19, enrolled during active disease. Sequencing was performed on peripheral blood.

The CDR3 corresponds to CASGRIDSGANVLTF. The nucleotide sequence reads TGTGCCAGCGGCAGGATAGACTCTGGGGCCAACGTCCTGACTTTC. The sequence links TRBV2 to TRBJ2-6; a confident D gene designation cannot be given. Inclusive of the bounding cysteine and phenylalanine, the CDR3 is 15 residues long. The sequence is cut down to CDR3 DNA, 45 bases in frame from base 1. V loses 8 bases of germline sequence and J loses 0 bases, and the interval between the two ends is 11 bases. From a lookup of the germline V gene, CDR1 and CDR2 are SNHLY and FYNNEI.